The 2 T cell receptor beta chains below come from one sample, sequenced in a study of breast tumors, draining lymph nodes, adjacent tissues. Breast cancer patients provided tissue from their axillary draining lymph nodes. TCRdb used MiXCR to reprocess the multiplex PCR reads, holding one entry per CDR3 protein. This table holds 270,000 or so distinct CDR3 sequences, roughly 31% found once. Material: axillary lymph node tissue. These TCRs come from a female donor with breast cancer. Some clones in this sample may be carry-over from other donors' samples.

The chain has TRBV5-1 and TRBJ2-3; tentative D call: TRBD1 (5 bases). The CDR3 consists of 13 residues. The germline V and J ends were trimmed by 5 bases and 4 bases, with 11 bases remaining between them. CDR1 is SGHRS and CDR2 is YFSETQ in the germline V gene. The CDR3 is CASRPQGADTQYF. For the CDR3, the DNA is TGCGCCAGCAGGCCTCAGGGTGCAGATACGCAGTATTTT.

This clonotype was seen at least ten times. The V call is TRBV13, the J call TRBJ1-2, with D hard to call. This CDR3 has 14 amino acids. Trimming stripped 2 bases from V and 3 bases from J, with 10 bases between. CDR1 PRHDT and CDR2 FYEKMQ come from the germline V gene (reference sequence). CDR3 loop: CASSLSQGDYGYTF. DNA for the CDR3: TGTGCCAGCAGCTTAAGTCAAGGTGACTATGGCTACACCTTC. The variable domain in full, completed from reference TRBV13 and TRBJ1-2, reads AAGVIQSPRHLIKEKRETATLKCYPIPRHDTVYWYQQGPGQDPQFLISFYEKMQSDKGSIPDRFSAQQFSDYHSELNMSSLELGDSALYFCASSLSQGDYGYTFGSGTRLTVV.